The rows below give T cell receptor beta chains drawn from one sample of a study of cytomegalovirus exposure and HLA in healthy donors. The data were produced by immunoSEQ multiplex PCR, yet TCRdb's version contains in-frame clones alone and is incomplete. Counted here are 150,000 to 200,000 clones, around 75% occurring once; the ten biggest clones make up around 10%. Sequenced: PBMCs. The receptors originated from a man between 18 and 35 years old in good health and CMV-seropositive. Each CDR3 is given without its conserved first and last residue. D genes are given only for firm matches.

V gene: TRBV7-9
D gene: TRBD2
J gene: TRBJ2-3
CDR3 protein: ASSLTRTSTDTQY

V gene: TRBV9
D gene: -
J gene: TRBJ2-2
CDR3 protein: ASSVSLNTGELF

V gene: TRBV18
D gene: -
J gene: TRBJ2-3
CDR3 protein: ASSPQIGGAANTQY

V gene: TRBV7-6
D gene: -
J gene: TRBJ2-2
CDR3 protein: ASSLDEGITGELF

V gene: TRBV7-8
D gene: -
J gene: TRBJ2-5
CDR3 protein: ASSLRFLAKETQY

V gene: TRBV28
D gene: TRBD1
J gene: TRBJ1-1
CDR3 protein: ASSPIIVRDRCTAF

V gene: TRBV28
D gene: TRBD1
J gene: TRBJ2-7
CDR3 protein: ASSPPGTGGYEQY

V gene: TRBV7-6
D gene: -
J gene: TRBJ2-1
CDR3 protein: ASSWGGSSYNEQF

V gene: TRBV19
D gene: -
J gene: TRBJ2-3
CDR3 protein: ASSSGSTDTQY

V gene: TRBV5-1
D gene: TRBD2
J gene: TRBJ2-1
CDR3 protein: ASSTGTSFWEQF

V gene: TRBV5-1
D gene: -
J gene: TRBJ2-7
CDR3 protein: ASSLAGNEQY

V gene: TRBV6-1
D gene: TRBD2
J gene: TRBJ2-3
CDR3 protein: ASSEEWAGGSQY

V gene: TRBV6-5
D gene: -
J gene: TRBJ2-7
CDR3 protein: ASSLGVLSPEQY

V gene: TRBV10-2
D gene: TRBD1
J gene: TRBJ2-7
CDR3 protein: ASMGQPFTYEQY

V gene: TRBV7-9
D gene: -
J gene: TRBJ2-7
CDR3 protein: ASSLIYSEQY

V gene: TRBV4-1
D gene: -
J gene: TRBJ1-1
CDR3 protein: ASSQPGINTEAF

V gene: TRBV29-1
D gene: -
J gene: TRBJ1-1
CDR3 protein: SVEVRGLNTEAF

V gene: TRBV5-1
D gene: TRBD1
J gene: TRBJ2-7
CDR3 protein: ASSLATGFYEQY

V gene: TRBV28
D gene: -
J gene: TRBJ2-3
CDR3 protein: ASSGQGGADTQY

V gene: TRBV4-1
D gene: TRBD2
J gene: TRBJ2-7
CDR3 protein: ASSQDPSGRAYEQY

V gene: TRBV29-1
D gene: TRBD1
J gene: TRBJ1-4
CDR3 protein: SGSTGGREKLF

V gene: TRBV6-1
D gene: -
J gene: TRBJ1-5
CDR3 protein: ASTNSNQPQH

V gene: TRBV6-4
D gene: -
J gene: TRBJ2-5
CDR3 protein: ASSAIIGGEQY

V gene: TRBV7-8
D gene: TRBD1
J gene: TRBJ2-7
CDR3 protein: ASSRDRVYEQY

V gene: TRBV5-1
D gene: TRBD2
J gene: TRBJ2-3
CDR3 protein: ASSIRTSGGRDTQY

V gene: TRBV5-6
D gene: -
J gene: TRBJ2-5
CDR3 protein: ASSFRGLETQY

V gene: TRBV7-2
D gene: -
J gene: -
CDR3 protein: ASSLARGAPYEQY

V gene: TRBV13
D gene: -
J gene: TRBJ2-7
CDR3 protein: ASSSNRRVGEQY

V gene: TRBV6-5
D gene: TRBD2
J gene: TRBJ2-7
CDR3 protein: ASSYGAIRGGCVQY